This T cell receptor (beta chain) was retrieved from a study of blood T cells in healthy people across ages. Findings and limits, study-wide: With donor CMV status unknown, expanded clonotype changes were possibly confounded. The percentage of naive T cells correlated strongly with TCR beta diversity.

This clonotype was counted many times. Its target is unknown. Then a second PCR, running about 6 to 11 cycles, was carried out with a sample-barcoded 5' primer and a J-beta primer mix. Every cDNA molecule bore a tag from a template-switch adaptor containing 12 random nucleotides. TCRdb passed the 5' RACE reads through MiXCR, listing each CDR3 protein once. The table shows some 920,000 distinct CDR3 sequences, with 51% occurring only once. The donors, aged roughly 6 to 95, were healthy Caucasians from Russia. The CDR3 runs 15 residues. Trimming pared 7 bases from V and 1 base from J, leaving 15 bases between.

The sequenced sample consisted of blood. The source is a woman aged 60-75 years in good health. The chain joins TRBV12-3 or TRBV12-4 to TRBJ2-3, with D perhaps being TRBD1 or TRBD2 (6 bases each). The CDR3 DNA sequence: TGTGCCAGCACCCCTAGGGGGGATGGCACAGATACGCAGTATTTT. It yields the protein CASTPRGDGTDTQYF.